Each of the 14 T cell receptor beta chains below was sequenced from the same sample in a study of blood T cell repertoires in COVID-19. Libraries were prepared by immunoSEQ multiplex PCR; TCRdb keeps only in-frame clonotypes and omits some of them. Among about 180,000 clones listed, 86% were seen once. Input material: peripheral blood. These receptors all come from a woman aged 30 to 39 with active or convalescent COVID-19.

This chain uses TRBV5-1 with TRBJ2-7, with 7 bases lining up with TRBD2. The CDR3 extends over 15 amino acids. From germline, CDR1 is SGHRS and CDR2 YFSETQ. The trim removed 1 base at V and 2 bases at J, leaving 6 bases unmatched. The CDR3 DNA sequence: TGCGCCAGCAGCTTGATAGGCGGGGGTACCTACGAGCAGTACTTC. This encodes CASSLIGGGTYEQYF.

This chain joins TRBV4-1 and TRBJ1-2; 7 bases fit TRBD1. Germline V gene lookup returns CDR1 MGHRA and CDR2 YSYEKL. The V gene end was trimmed by 2 bases and the J gene end by 6 bases; junction bases not matched to a gene: 6. The CDR3 runs to 14 residues. Written as DNA, the CDR3 is TGCGCCAGCAGCCAACAGGGGGAACCTAATGGCTACACCTTC. Amino acids: CASSQQGEPNGYTF.

The rearrangement uses TRBV5-6 and TRBJ2-5, with D possibly being TRBD2 (6 bases). The CDR3 covers 14 residues. Trimming cost V 4 bases and J 2 bases, with 12 bases left between them. CDR1 and CDR2 (germline): SGHDT, YYEEEE. CDR3 residues: CASSRDFGQETQYF. Written as DNA, the CDR3 is TGTGCCAGCAGCCGGGACTTCGGACAAGAGACCCAGTACTTC.

V is TRBV29-1 and J is TRBJ2-7, with TRBD1 matching 9 bases. Trimming cost V 5 bases and J 2 bases; bases outside gene matches: 4. CDR1 and CDR2 (germline): SQVTM, ANQGSEA. This CDR3 comprises 13 residues. The CDR3 sequence: CSVSQGAPYEQYF. As DNA, the CDR3 is TGCAGCGTTTCACAGGGGGCCCCCTACGAGCAGTACTTC.

This clone was observed a handful of times. V and J are TRBV19 and TRBJ2-7; TRBD2 matches at 7 bases. Trimming removed 3 bases from V and 5 bases from J; junction bases left unmatched: 10. Germline assignment: CDR1 LNHDA and CDR2 SQIVND (reference sequence). CDR3 length: 15 amino acids. CDR3 in DNA: TGTGCCAGTAGTATTGGTGGTAGCGGGCCCAACGAGCAGTACTTC. It specifies CASSIGGSGPNEQYF.

The table lists this clone with a count of one. The chain has TRBV4-1 and TRBJ1-1, with D tentatively TRBD1 (5 bases). Germline CDR1 is MGHRA and CDR2 is YSYEKL. Trimming shortened V by 8 bases and J by 5 bases, and 21 bases separated the two germline ends. The length of the CDR3 is 15 residues. This CDR3 is CASDPGLTYPTEAFF. The CDR3 DNA sequence: TGCGCCAGCGACCCGGGACTGACTTACCCGACTGAAGCTTTCTTT.

The chain employs TRBV27 and TRBJ1-5; unclear D gene. Trimming took 8 bases from V and 3 from J, leaving 14 bases between them. This CDR3 contains 14 residues. CDR1 and CDR2 (germline): MNHEY, SMNVEV (reference sequence). The CDR3 bases are TGTGCCAGCCGGTCGGCGGCCCCCAATCAGCCCCAGCATTTT. This encodes CASRSAAPNQPQHF.

The chain combines TRBV6-1 with TRBJ2-1; D is possibly TRBD1 (6 bases). The germline gives CDR1 MNHNS, CDR2 SASEGT. Between the trimmed V and J ends, which lost 4 bases and 6 bases, there was a span of 19 bases. This CDR3 has 16 amino acids. CDR3 nucleotide sequence: TGTGCCAGCAGTGCCATCCGGGACACCAGATCCAATGAGCAGTTCTTC. This encodes CASSAIRDTRSNEQFF.

This chain links TRBV27 with TRBJ2-7; D not resolved. V dropped 4 bases and J dropped 4 bases, with 5 bases sitting between them. CDR3 length: 11 amino acids. The germline gives CDR1 MNHEY, CDR2 SMNVEV (reference sequence). DNA for the CDR3: TGTGCCAGCAGTTCGTTATACGAGCAGTACTTC. Its protein is CASSSLYEQYF.

The CDR3 sequence: CASSYRQGVTDTQYF. CDR3 DNA sequence: TGTGCCAGCAGTTATCGACAGGGGGTCACAGATACGCAGTATTTT. V gene TRBV6-5 combines with J gene TRBJ2-3; 9 bases align to TRBD1. The CDR3 length is 15 residues. Germline-derived CDR1 and CDR2 are MNHEY and SVGAGI. The junction had 3 bases not matched to a gene; V was cut back by 3 bases and J by 2 bases.

The chain joins TRBV27 to TRBJ2-7; 7 nucleotides agree with TRBD1. Trimming removed 10 bases from V and 2 bases from J; junction bases left unmatched: 14. In germline, CDR1 is MNHEY, CDR2 SMNVEV (reference sequence). CDR3 size: 15 residues. Here the CDR3 DNA reads TGTGCCACCTTACCACATGACAGGGCAACCTACGAGCAGTACTTC. Its protein is CATLPHDRATYEQYF.

This chain joins TRBV11-2 and TRBJ1-1, with 8 positions matching TRBD1. Germline CDR1 SGHAT, CDR2 FQNNGV. V gave up 3 bases and J gave up 2 bases; unmatched junction bases: 2. The CDR3 extends over 14 amino acids. The CDR3 spells CASSFTGGNTEAFF. CDR3 coding DNA: TGTGCCAGCAGCTTTACAGGGGGAAACACTGAAGCTTTCTTT.

The V and J genes are TRBV3-1 (or the pseudogene TRBV3-2) and TRBJ2-1, with 10 nucleotides matching TRBD2. This CDR3 is 17 amino acids long. J lost 5 bases, V lost 1 base, and 8 bases had no gene match. Germline CDR1 reads LGHDT; CDR2 reads YNNKEL (reference sequence). The CDR3 reads CASSQVSLGLANNEQFF. CDR3 in DNA: TGTGCCAGCAGCCAAGTAAGCCTGGGACTAGCGAACAATGAGCAGTTCTTC.

The chain links TRBV4-2 to TRBJ1-2; no firm D call. CDR1 is LGHNA and CDR2 is YNFKEQ in the germline V gene. The V end lost 0 bases, the J end lost 3 bases, and 5 bases lay between the germline ends. There are 13 residues in the CDR3. CDR3 DNA: TGTGCCAGCAGCCAAGACGGTTACTATGGCTACACCTTC. This gives the protein CASSQDGYYGYTF.